This TCR beta chain was obtained from a study of blood T cell repertoires in COVID-19. Across the whole study: There were acute and convalescent COVID-19 samples, and they came from the United States, Italy and Spain. T cells, B-cell-depleted T cells, or PBMCs supplied cDNA or gDNA.

TCRdb's table, derived via immunoSEQ multiplex PCR, lists solely in-frame clones and lacks some. The sample holds a few hundred thousand clones; nearly 90% are singletons and the top ten take roughly a sixth. This CDR3 contains 17 residues. Germline CDR1 and CDR2: MNHEY and SVGEGT. V lost 2 bases to trimming and J lost 1 base; unmatched junction nucleotides: 7. Seattle patients were enrolled while actively infected and followed longitudinally. The sequence derives from a middle-aged man with COVID-19, enrolled during active disease. Sequencing was done on a sample of peripheral blood. The chain uses TRBV6-2 or TRBV6-3 and TRBJ2-2; the match to TRBD2 covers 7 bases. CDR3 nucleotide sequence: TGTGCCAGCAGTTACCCGATAACTAGCGAGAACACCGGGGAGCTGTTTTTT. It is translated as CASSYPITSENTGELFF.